The 8 T cell receptor beta chains below all came from one sample that was sequenced in a study of blood T cell repertoires in COVID-19. Generated by immunoSEQ multiplex PCR, the TCRdb table keeps only in-frame clones and is missing some. In the table there are some 380,000 clones, 88% of which are singletons. Material for sequencing was PBMCs or T cells enriched from blood (not recorded which). These receptors all come from a woman aged 40 to 49 with acute COVID-19.

The rearrangement links TRBV7-8 to TRBJ1-1, with 12 bases lining up with TRBD1. CDR3 length: 15 residues. The V and J ends lost 3 bases and 5 bases, in that order; junction bases with no gene match: 4. Germline V gene lookup returns CDR1 SGHVS and CDR2 FQNEAQ. This CDR3 reads CASSFGTGGLTEAFF. In DNA form, the CDR3 reads TGTGCCAGCAGCTTCGGGACAGGGGGCTTGACTGAAGCTTTCTTT.

This chain uses TRBV24-1 with TRBJ1-6; D ambiguous. The CDR3 consists of 10 residues. Germline V gene data show CDR1 as KGHDR and CDR2 as SFDVKD. V was pared by 9 bases and J by 8 bases, with 4 bases between. CDR3 loop: CATADSPLHF. Written as DNA, the CDR3 is TGTGCCACCGCGGATTCACCCCTCCACTTT.

The gene calls are TRBV5-4 and TRBJ2-7; TRBD1 agrees at 7 bases. Trimming removed 0 bases from V and 7 bases from J; junction bases left unmatched: 7. This CDR3 has 14 residues. Germline values: CDR1 SGHNT, CDR2 YYREEE (reference sequence). The CDR3 reads CASSLGQGVREQYF. As DNA, the CDR3 is TGTGCCAGCAGCTTGGGACAGGGAGTCCGGGAGCAGTACTTC.

V usage is TRBV5-4 and J usage is TRBJ1-4; TRBD1 aligns across 8 bases. The CDR3 is 16 residues long. The junction had 7 bases not matched to a gene; V was cut back by 4 bases and J by 2 bases. Germline CDR1 is SGHNT and CDR2 is YYREEE (reference sequence). The DNA of the CDR3 is TGTGCCAGCAGCCAAGGACAGGGTCGGACTAATGAAAAACTGTTTTTT. This encodes CASSQGQGRTNEKLFF.

V is TRBV6-5 and J is TRBJ2-3; 9 nucleotides align to TRBD2. CDR1 is MNHEY and CDR2 is SVGAGI in the germline V gene. The CDR3 runs 14 residues. The junction had 3 bases not matched to a gene; V was cut back by 6 bases and J by 2 bases. CDR3 DNA: TGTGCCAGCAGGGCTAGCGGGGTCACAGATACGCAGTATTTT. Translation gives CASRASGVTDTQYF.

This chain joins TRBV10-3 and TRBJ1-1; tentative D call: TRBD1 (5 bases). Germline V gives CDR1 ENHRY, CDR2 SYGVKD. Trimming took 10 bases from V and 4 from J, leaving 16 bases between them. The CDR3 spans 13 residues. The CDR3 is CATETEGGTEAFF. The CDR3 DNA is TGTGCCACCGAGACAGAAGGCGGCACTGAAGCTTTCTTT.

V usage is TRBV9 and J usage is TRBJ2-1; D not certain. The CDR3 sequence is 15 residues long. V dropped 0 bases and J dropped 1 base, with 8 bases sitting between them. Germline assignment: CDR1 SGDLS and CDR2 YYNGEE. CDR3 amino acids: CASSVEPQSYNEQFF. The CDR3 coding sequence is TGTGCCAGCAGCGTAGAACCCCAGTCCTACAATGAGCAGTTCTTC.

V usage is TRBV24-1 and J usage is TRBJ2-7; D possibly corresponds to TRBD1 (5 bases). Trimming removed 12 bases from V and 3 bases from J, with 20 bases in between. This CDR3 has 14 residues. Looked up from germline, CDR1 is KGHDR and CDR2 is SFDVKD. CDR3 nucleotides: TGTGCCTCGAACCCCTTGGGGCAGTTCTACGAGCAGTACTTC. It is translated as CASNPLGQFYEQYF.